One sample yielded the 4 T cell receptor beta chains listed below, sequenced in a study of blood T cell repertoires in COVID-19. Sequenced by immunoSEQ multiplex PCR; TCRdb stores in-frame clones only, minus some. The data contain 50,000 to 75,000 clones, more than 75% of them seen just once; the ten biggest clones take up 12% to 15%. Sequencing was performed on peripheral blood. Receptors originate from a man aged 55 to 69 with COVID-19, enrolled during active disease.

The chain employs TRBV15 and TRBJ2-7; D may be TRBD1 (6 bases). Germline CDR1 LNHNV, CDR2 YYDKDF (reference sequence). V lost 0 bases and J lost 5, with 14 bases in between. The CDR3 runs to 15 residues. CDR3 sequence (DNA): TGTGCCACCAGCAGAGAAAAGCACAGGGCGAACGAGCAGTACTTC. It encodes CATSREKHRANEQYF.

The chain employs TRBV27 and TRBJ2-3; 9 nucleotides agree with TRBD2. V lost 1 base, J lost 4 bases, and 6 bases stayed unmatched. The length of the CDR3 is 16 residues. Germline-derived CDR1 and CDR2 are MNHEY and SMNVEV (reference sequence). The CDR3 DNA reads TGTGCCAGCAGTTTATGGCGGGAGGGCCACGCAGATACGCAGTATTTT. It encodes CASSLWREGHADTQYF.

The chain combines TRBV5-6 with TRBJ1-4; the match to TRBD1 covers 7 bases. Germline V gives CDR1 SGHDT, CDR2 YYEEEE. V was pared by 3 bases and J by 8 bases, with 7 bases of the junction left unmatched. The CDR3 is made up of 14 amino acids. The CDR3 sequence: CASSSTGVEEKLFF. CDR3 nucleotide sequence: TGTGCCAGCAGCTCTACAGGGGTAGAAGAAAAACTGTTTTTT. Looking up the rest from reference TRBV5-6 and TRBJ1-4 gives the full variable domain: DAGVTQSPTHLIKTRGQQVTLRCSPKSGHDTVSWYQQALGQGPQFIFQYYEEEERQRGNFPDRFSGHQFPNYSSELNVNALLLGDSALYLCASSSTGVEEKLFFGSGTQLSVL.

The chain links TRBV29-1 to TRBJ2-4; TRBD2 is a possible D gene (5 bases). The V gene's germline CDR1 is SQVTM and CDR2 ANQGSEA. The CDR3 runs 14 residues. V lost 7 bases to trimming and J lost 1 base, with 14 bases between them. The CDR3 sequence: CSAGYSAAKNIQYF. CDR3 coding DNA: TGCAGCGCGGGGTACTCCGCGGCCAAAAACATTCAGTACTTC.